This T cell receptor beta chain was recovered during a study of cytomegalovirus exposure and HLA in healthy donors. Across the study: Early on, a data release was issued that held some 85 million unique TCRs from HLA-typed donors. Study-wide findings and caveats: Links to common viral pathogens appeared, in a later analysis, for several of the most significant clusters. The study put roughly 160 TCR beta chains on its list as cytomegalovirus-associated.

V lost 7 bases to trimming and J lost 0 bases; unmatched junction nucleotides: 2. CDR3 length: 14 residues. The V gene's germline CDR1 is MNHEY and CDR2 SVGAGI. For this clone: Its target is not known.

The PCR used 60 Vbeta and 13 Jbeta primers. Source study methods: Later reanalysis found 80 million or so unique TCR beta chains, around 9.9 million of them shared. TCRdb's copy holds only in-frame clones and misses some; the assay was immunoSEQ multiplex PCR. That table supplies the V and J calls and clone size; D and trimming were determined from the DNA. The repertoire holds 150,000 to 200,000 clones, with roughly 82% as singletons. This clonotype originated in a woman in her fifties or sixties in good health and CMV-seronegative. The chain uses TRBV6-5 and TRBJ2-7; TRBD2 aligns across 11 bases. The sequenced material came from PBMCs. The CDR3 DNA is TGTGCCAGCAATCTAGCGGGGGGCTCCTACGAGCAGTACTTC. Encoded protein: CASNLAGGSYEQYF.